The next 27 T cell receptor beta chains were all read from a single sample in a study. TCRdb re-derived calls from the RT-PCR reads in MiXCR, one entry per CDR3 protein. This sample has about 700,000 distinct CDR3 sequences, with 11% to 15% found just once. The specimen sequenced was memory CD4+ T cells from blood. These receptors were obtained from a female donor in good health, serving as a healthy control.

The rearrangement uses TRBV11-2 and TRBJ2-1; 9 bases fit TRBD2. The CDR3 sequence is 17 residues long. Germline CDR1 reads SGHAT; CDR2 reads FQNNGV. Germline trimming cut 3 bases from V and 8 bases from J; bases unmatched to any gene: 14. This chain's CDR3 is CASSFLPAGGRAHEQFF. In nucleotides, the CDR3 is TGTGCCAGCAGCTTCCTACCAGCCGGCGGGAGGGCCCATGAGCAGTTCTTC.

This clonotype appeared a few times. The chain is built from TRBV5-6 and TRBJ2-1; 9 bases are a match to TRBD1. The CDR3 has 13 residues. CDR1 and CDR2 from the germline V gene are SGHDT and YYEEEE. V shed 3 bases and J 9 bases; nucleotides not matched to a gene: 4. The DNA of the CDR3 is TGTGCCAGCAGCTCTAGACAGGGGGTTGAGCAGTTCTTC. Amino acids: CASSSRQGVEQFF.

This sequence joins TRBV15 and TRBJ1-3; D gene uncertain. The V and J ends lost 0 bases and 0 bases respectively, with 6 bases between them. This CDR3 spans 15 amino acids. Per the germline V gene, CDR1 is LNHNV and CDR2 is YYDKDF (reference sequence). CDR3 loop: CATSRDPSSGNTIYF. The CDR3, as DNA: TGTGCCACCAGCAGAGATCCGAGCTCTGGAAACACCATATATTTT.

The chain couples TRBV29-1 to TRBJ2-2; D is undetermined. The V end was cut by 5 bases, the J end by 2 bases, with 6 bases between. CDR1 and CDR2 (germline): SQVTM, ANQGSEA. The CDR3 spans 12 residues. This CDR3 is CSVKYNTGELFF. Here the CDR3 DNA reads TGCAGCGTTAAGTATAACACCGGGGAGCTGTTTTTT.

This clonotype was detected many times. The rearrangement joins TRBV5-1 to TRBJ2-2, with TRBD1 identical over 11 bases. Trimming cost V 3 bases and J 3 bases; bases outside gene matches: 1. The CDR3 is 15 residues long. CDR1 is SGHRS, CDR2 YFSETQ, per germline. The CDR3 DNA is TGCGCCAGCAGCTCGGGACAGGGGGACACCGGGGAGCTGTTTTTT. Amino acids: CASSSGQGDTGELFF.

The chain links TRBV24-1 to TRBJ2-3; possible D gene TRBD1, 6 bases. With 0 bases removed from V and 2 bases from J, the gap between germline ends came to 11 bases. Germline V CDR1 and CDR2: KGHDR, SFDVKD. The CDR3 length is 16 residues. CDR3 bases: TGTGCCACCAGTGATTTGGGCAGGGGACCCACAGATACGCAGTATTTT. Protein product: CATSDLGRGPTDTQYF.

The chain couples TRBV20-1 to TRBJ2-5; possible D gene TRBD1, 6 bases. CDR1 is DFQATT, CDR2 SNEGSKA, per germline (reference sequence). With 4 bases removed from V and 4 bases from J, the gap between germline ends came to 19 bases. This CDR3 contains 15 residues. CDR3 coding DNA: TGCAGTGCTAACAACTTGGCAGGGGCTGGAGAGACCCAGTACTTC. Translating gives CSANNLAGAGETQYF.

This clonotype was seen ten or more times. CDR3 protein: CASQSPDNTEAFF. In DNA, the CDR3 is TGTGCCAGCCAGAGCCCCGACAACACTGAAGCTTTCTTT. The V and J genes are TRBV12-3 or TRBV12-4 and TRBJ1-1; D not resolved. The ends were cut back, 8 bases at V and 2 bases at J, with 12 bases in the middle. The CDR3 consists of 13 residues.

This clonotype was found a few times. The chain uses TRBV12-3 or TRBV12-4 and TRBJ2-1; D might be TRBD1 (5 bases). The germline V and J ends were trimmed by 7 bases and 0 bases, with 16 bases remaining between them. The CDR3 is 16 residues long. The CDR3 sequence: CASNQDTSSSYNEQFF. CDR3 sequence (DNA): TGTGCCAGCAATCAGGACACTTCGAGCTCCTACAATGAGCAGTTCTTC.

This clonotype was detected many times. This sequence joins TRBV12-3 or TRBV12-4 and TRBJ2-7; possible D gene TRBD2, 6 bases. Trimming removed 6 bases from V and 6 bases from J, with 18 bases in between. There are 14 residues in the CDR3. CDR3 protein: CASRGDSRTPEQYF. The CDR3 region has the DNA TGTGCCAGCAGGGGGGACTCCCGGACCCCCGAGCAGTACTTC.

Ten or more counts support this clonotype. The V gene is TRBV10-3, the J gene TRBJ2-1; 11 bases agree with TRBD2. The CDR3 extends over 16 amino acids. The germline V gene has CDR1 ENHRY and CDR2 SYGVKD. The ends lost 6 bases at V and 2 bases at J; junction bases unmatched: 6. Here the CDR3 reads CAIRQGLAVPYNEQFF. DNA of the CDR3: TGTGCCATCAGACAGGGACTAGCGGTACCCTACAATGAGCAGTTCTTC.

This sequence joins TRBV11-2 and TRBJ2-7; a possible D gene is TRBD1 (6 bases). This CDR3 comprises 13 residues. Trimming removed 3 bases from V and 6 bases from J, with 12 bases in between. CDR1 and CDR2 (germline): SGHAT, FQNNGV. The CDR3, as DNA: TGTGCCAGCAGCTTCCACGGACAGACCGAGCAGTACTTC. Its translation is CASSFHGQTEQYF. The full variable domain, rest sourced from reference TRBV11-2 and TRBJ2-7, is EAGVAQSPRYKIIEKRQSVAFWCNPISGHATLYWYQQILGQGPKLLIQFQNNGVVDDSQLPKDRFSAERLKGVDSTLKIQPAKLEDSAVYLCASSFHGQTEQYFGPGTRLTVT.

The table lists this clonotype with many counts. The rearrangement joins TRBV20-1 to TRBJ2-7, with 10 bases matching TRBD2. The germline gives CDR1 DFQATT, CDR2 SNEGSKA (reference sequence). This CDR3 spans 18 amino acids. V dropped 5 bases and J dropped 4; count of bases not matched to a gene: 20. In DNA, the CDR3 is TGCAGTGCTCCGGCCGTTACTAGCGGGAACCCTGGCCGGTACGAGCAGTACTTC. Its translation: CSAPAVTSGNPGRYEQYF.

The table lists this clonotype with a count of one. This chain's CDR3 is CASSLTSLNTEAFF. CDR3 in DNA: TGCGCCAGCAGCTTAACGTCTTTGAACACTGAAGCTTTCTTT. The chain uses TRBV5-1 and TRBJ1-1, with D hard to call. V was pared by 2 bases and J by 0 bases, with 8 bases between. Germline lookup yields CDR1 SGHRS and CDR2 YFSETQ. The CDR3 contains 14 residues.

The gene calls are TRBV19 and TRBJ1-5; D not certain. Germline assignment: CDR1 LNHDA and CDR2 SQIVND (reference sequence). The CDR3 is 13 amino acids. V was shortened by 3 bases and J by 4 bases, with 7 bases between the two germline ends. The CDR3 DNA reads TGTGCCAGTAGTATGGAGGTGAATCAGCCCCAGCATTTT. Translated, it gives CASSMEVNQPQHF.

This clonotype was counted a few times. The chain joins TRBV7-2 to TRBJ2-7; TRBD1 aligns across 8 bases. The V segment lost 7 bases and the J segment 5 bases; nucleotides outside the gene matches: 10. CDR1 and CDR2 from the germline V gene are SGHTA and FQGNSA. CDR3 length: 14 residues. CDR3 residues: CASKEQGAKNEQYF. For the CDR3, the DNA is TGTGCCAGCAAGGAGCAGGGGGCGAAAAACGAGCAGTACTTC.

The chain has TRBV5-6 and TRBJ1-6; D unclear. The CDR3 runs to 12 residues. The germline CDR1 and CDR2 sequences are SGHDT and YYEEEE. Trimming cost V 7 bases and J 1 base, with 3 bases left between them. As DNA, the CDR3 is TGTGCCAGCGGATCCTATAATTCACCCCTCCACTTT. This sequence encodes CASGSYNSPLHF.

A few counts support this clonotype. The chain is built from TRBV20-1 and TRBJ1-5, with D possibly being TRBD1 (5 bases). V was trimmed by 4 bases and J by 3 bases, leaving 13 bases between them. The CDR3 has 14 residues. Germline V CDR1 and CDR2: DFQATT, SNEGSKA (reference sequence). CDR3 sequence: CSATSGGINQPQHF. As DNA, the CDR3 is TGCAGTGCTACCAGCGGGGGAATCAATCAGCCCCAGCATTTT.

This clonotype was counted a few times. The genes are TRBV7-2 and TRBJ2-1; D may match TRBD1 or TRBD2 (6 bases each). The germline V gene encodes CDR1 SGHTA and CDR2 FQGNSA. This CDR3 comprises 14 residues. Trimming took off 5 bases at V and 9 bases at J, with 17 bases between the two ends. Here the CDR3 reads CASSAQSGGAEQFF. DNA for the CDR3: TGTGCCAGCAGCGCACAGTCCGGGGGCGCTGAGCAGTTCTTC.

This clonotype was recorded many times. The V gene is TRBV29-1, the J gene TRBJ2-7; 7 bases match TRBD2. The CDR3 extends over 13 amino acids. Losses at the gene ends were 3 bases for V and 1 base for J; bases not matched to a gene: 3. Germline V gives CDR1 SQVTM, CDR2 ANQGSEA. In nucleotides, the CDR3 is TGCAGCGTTGACGGCGGGAGTTCCTACGAGCAGTACTTC. This encodes CSVDGGSSYEQYF.

This chain uses TRBV7-2 with TRBJ2-5; maybe TRBD1 (5 bases). The V end lost 8 bases, the J end lost 8 bases, and 12 bases lay between the germline ends. The CDR3 runs 11 residues. Germline CDR1 is SGHTA and CDR2 is FQGNSA. This CDR3 reads CASQGQFTQYF. CDR3 DNA: TGTGCCAGCCAAGGACAATTCACCCAGTACTTC.

The chain combines TRBV30 with TRBJ2-1; D unresolved. Trimming stripped 0 bases from V and 5 bases from J, with 5 bases between. CDR1 is GTSNPN, CDR2 SVGIG, per germline (reference sequence). The CDR3 has 12 amino acids. The CDR3 bases are TGTGCCTGGAGTGTCATGAACAATGAGCAGTTCTTC. Its translation is CAWSVMNNEQFF.

Worth noting for this clonotype: A single base separates this from a much larger clone, so it may be a read error. This rearrangement joins TRBV20-1 to TRBJ1-2; a possible D gene is TRBD1 (6 bases). Germline loops: CDR1 DFQATT, CDR2 SNEGSKA (reference sequence). Trimming shortened V by 1 base and J by 2 bases, and 8 bases separated the two germline ends. The CDR3 is made up of 13 amino acids. DNA of the CDR3: TGCAGTGCTAGAGTTCAGGGGAACTATGGCTACACCTTC. This translates into CSARVQGNYGYTF.

The chain employs TRBV20-1 and TRBJ2-5; either TRBD1 or TRBD2 may supply D (5 bases each). Germline CDR1 and CDR2: DFQATT and SNEGSKA (reference sequence). The CDR3 has 16 amino acids. The V end lost 5 bases, the J end lost 3 bases, and 22 bases lay between the germline ends. Here the CDR3 DNA reads TGCAGTGCTCCCTCGAGGGGTTTTCCGACTAAAGAGACCCAGTACTTC. Protein: CSAPSRGFPTKETQYF.

This clonotype showed up many times. The gene calls are TRBV7-2 and TRBJ1-2; tentative D call: TRBD1 (6 bases). V was clipped by 10 bases and J by 7 bases, with 16 bases between them. CDR3 size: 12 residues. Germline V gene data show CDR1 as SGHTA and CDR2 as FQGNSA. Written as DNA, the CDR3 is TGTGCCACGACGATTCAGGGGAGTGGCTACACCTTC. This codes for CATTIQGSGYTF.

This chain links TRBV12-3 or TRBV12-4 with TRBJ2-1, with 10 bases lining up with TRBD2. After removal of 3 bases from V and 1 base from J, the junction contained 9 bases not matched to a gene. The CDR3 length is 18 residues. DNA for the CDR3: TGTGCCAGCAGTTTCAGCGGGGGGGCGTCGGTTTCCTACAATGAGCAGTTCTTC. This sequence encodes CASSFSGGASVSYNEQFF.

This clonotype has more than one count but fewer than ten. The chain has TRBV28 and TRBJ1-6, with TRBD1 as a possible D gene (6 bases). This CDR3 is 16 amino acids long. V was trimmed by 6 bases and J by 7 bases, leaving 19 bases between them. Germline CDR1 and CDR2: MDHEN and SYDVKM. The CDR3, as DNA: TGTGCCAGCAGGGGAACAGGGATTGCCGAGAATTCACCCCTCCACTTT. Translating gives CASRGTGIAENSPLHF.